This T cell receptor (beta chain) was sequenced in a study of T cell responses to AZD1222 COVID-19 vaccine. Sequencing used immunoSEQ multiplex PCR; TCRdb keeps in-frame clones, though not all of them. The table shows around 190,000 clones, with 70% to 90% occurring only once. Germline loops: CDR1 SGHTA, CDR2 FQGNSA. There are 14 residues in the CDR3. V was pared by 5 bases and J by 4 bases, with 5 bases of the junction left unmatched. The sample consisted of peripheral blood, taken 28 days after the second AZD1222 dose. This receptor was identified in an adult who received the AZD1222 COVID-19 vaccine. V and J are TRBV7-2 and TRBJ2-1; 7 bases line up with TRBD1. The CDR3 reads CASSTQTGYNEQFF. Here the CDR3 DNA reads TGTGCCAGCAGCACCCAGACAGGGTACAATGAGCAGTTCTTC.